This is a list of T cell receptor beta chains from one sample in a study of beta chain features in type 1 diabetes. Using immunoSEQ multiplex PCR, the repertoire was profiled, and TCRdb retains in-frame clones only, with some absent. The sample has 300,000 to 350,000 clones, roughly 9% seen once; the top ten hold less than 1.2%. The sequenced sample consisted of central memory CD4+ T cells from blood. These receptors were collected from a man younger than 40 with type 1 diabetes. The CDR3 runs from the conserved cysteine through the conserved F or W. The D gene is left open where the match is weak. Some rows have no size entry. The others give once, few or many, or a class for an expanded clone.

j_gene	d_gene	v_gene	abundance	CDR3aa	CDR3nt
TRBJ2-2	.	TRBV7-6	few	CASSLDPTPGELFF	TGTGCCAGCAGCTTAGACCCAACCCCCGGGGAGCTGTTTTTT
TRBJ2-2	TRBD1	TRBV7-2	few	CASSSFGQGSTGELFF	TGTGCCAGCAGCTCATTCGGACAGGGTTCCACCGGGGAGCTGTTTTTT
TRBJ1-5	.	TRBV25-1	.	CASSEYGGQPQHF	TGTGCCAGCAGTGAATATGGGGGTCAGCCCCAGCATTTT
TRBJ2-3	TRBD2	TRBV5-4	few	CASSYSSGGNTDTQYF	TGTGCCAGCAGCTACTCTAGCGGGGGCAACACAGATACGCAGTATTTT
TRBJ2-7	.	TRBV6-6	.	CASGRDSLWGEQYF	TGTGCCAGCGGGCGGGACAGCTTGTGGGGCGAGCAGTACTTC
TRBJ2-1	.	TRBV4-1	few	CASSQVGGGEEQFF	TGCGCCAGCAGCCAAGTTGGGGGAGGCGAGGAGCAGTTCTTC
TRBJ2-5	TRBD2	TRBV6-6	few	CASSYPGGQETQYF	TGTGCCAGCAGTTACCCGGGGGGTCAAGAGACCCAGTACTTC
TRBJ2-7	.	TRBV7-9	.	CASSLEIAYEQYF	TGTGCCAGCAGCTTAGAAATCGCCTACGAGCAGTACTTC
TRBJ2-7	.	TRBV7-2	.	CASSLERAPSYGEQYF	TGTGCCAGCAGCTTAGAGAGGGCTCCAAGCTACGGGGAGCAGTACTTC
TRBJ2-2	.	TRBV30	few	CAWSVYRDTGELFF	TGTGCCTGGAGTGTGTACAGGGACACCGGGGAGCTGTTTTTT
TRBJ2-5	.	TRBV6-6	few	CASIDRGESETQYF	TGTGCCAGCATAGATAGGGGGGAATCGGAGACCCAGTACTTC
TRBJ1-1	.	TRBV10-3	.	CAIRQIGSTEAFF	TGTGCCATCAGGCAGATAGGAAGCACTGAAGCTTTCTTT
TRBJ2-1	.	TRBV7-9	few	CASSLGRGFEQFF	TGTGCCAGCAGCTTAGGAAGGGGGTTTGAGCAGTTCTTC
TRBJ2-5	.	TRBV18	.	CASSPTRSLADSMDF	TGTGCCAGCTCACCAACACGATCACTAGCAGACTCTATGGACTTC
TRBJ2-1	.	TRBV19	.	CASSIEAGTYNEQFF	TGTGCCAGTAGTATAGAGGCAGGTACCTACAATGAGCAGTTCTTC
TRBJ1-1	.	TRBV6-5	few	CASTRTNFNTEAFF	TGTGCCAGCACCAGGACAAATTTTAACACTGAAGCTTTCTTT
TRBJ2-3	.	TRBV23-1	few	CASSHPTGTQYF	TGCGCCAGCAGTCACCCTACTGGTACGCAGTATTTT
TRBJ1-1	.	TRBV29-1	.	CSVRGPAGNTEAFF	TGCAGCGTCCGGGGACCGGCAGGGAACACTGAAGCTTTCTTT
TRBJ1-5	.	TRBV29-1	few	CSVGWGWNQPQHF	TGCAGCGTGGGGTGGGGTTGGAATCAGCCCCAGCATTTT
TRBJ1-2	.	TRBV6-5	few	CASRYRERYTF	TGTGCCAGCAGGTACAGGGAGAGGTACACCTTC
TRBJ2-1	TRBD2	TRBV29-1	.	CSVVSGLAGGKSSYNEQFF	TGCAGCGTTGTTTCAGGCCTAGCGGGGGGCAAGAGCTCCTACAATGAGCAGTTCTTC
TRBJ2-1	TRBD2	TRBV7-2	.	CASSSQTSGLNEQFF	TGTGCCAGCAGCTCACAGACTAGCGGGCTCAATGAGCAGTTCTTC
TRBJ2-5	.	TRBV29-1	.	CSVGHSPIETQYF	TGCAGCGTTGGACACAGTCCGATAGAGACCCAGTACTTC
TRBJ2-5	TRBD1	TRBV28	few	CASHRGQETQYF	TGTGCCAGCCACAGGGGGCAAGAGACCCAGTACTTC
TRBJ1-4	.	TRBV6-5	.	CASSTTDEKLFF	TGTGCCAGCAGTACGACGGATGAAAAACTGTTTTTT
TRBJ1-6	TRBD1	TRBV7-2	few	CASSPETGGGSPLHF	TGTGCCAGCAGCCCTGAGACAGGGGGCGGTTCACCCCTCCACTTT
TRBJ1-4	TRBD1	TRBV29-1	.	CSVRDRASEKLFF	TGCAGCGTTAGGGACAGGGCTTCTGAAAAACTGTTTTTT
TRBJ1-1	.	TRBV9	.	CASSSRPSQGTEAFF	TGTGCCAGCAGCTCCCGGCCCTCCCAGGGTACTGAAGCTTTCTTT
TRBJ2-7	.	TRBV5-4	.	CASSLMPTSDEQYF	TGTGCCAGCAGCTTAATGCCGACATCGGATGAGCAGTACTTC
TRBJ2-2	TRBD1	TRBV18	.	CASSRDRNTGELFF	TGTGCCAGCTCACGGGACAGAAACACCGGGGAGCTGTTTTTT
TRBJ1-6	.	TRBV2	.	CASSETYNSPLHF	TGTGCCAGCAGTGAGACATATAATTCACCCCTCCACTTT
TRBJ1-4	.	TRBV15	few	CATSWDGATNEKLFF	TGTGCCACCAGCTGGGACGGTGCAACTAATGAAAAACTGTTTTTT
TRBJ2-7	.	TRBV5-1	.	CASSLAAEAYEQYF	TGCGCCAGCAGCTTGGCTGCAGAGGCCTACGAGCAGTACTTC
TRBJ1-6	.	TRBV23-1	few	CASSQSTGYYNSPLHF	TGCGCCAGCAGTCAATCCACAGGGTACTATAATTCACCCCTCCACTTT
TRBJ1-5	TRBD1	TRBV19	.	CASKPGTAKGNQPQHF	TGTGCCAGTAAGCCCGGGACAGCCAAGGGCAATCAGCCCCAGCATTTT
TRBJ1-6	.	TRBV30	few	CAWSLGTGQRNSPLHF	TGTGCCTGGAGTTTAGGGACGGGGCAGAGGAATTCACCCCTCCACTTT
TRBJ2-3	.	TRBV7-2	.	CASSQAFVGQDTQYF	TGCGCCAGCAGCCAAGCTTTTGTGGGGCAAGATACGCAGTATTTT
TRBJ2-1	.	TRBV4-1	few	CASSQEGESYNEQFF	TGCGCCAGCAGCCAAGAAGGAGAGTCGTACAATGAGCAGTTCTTC